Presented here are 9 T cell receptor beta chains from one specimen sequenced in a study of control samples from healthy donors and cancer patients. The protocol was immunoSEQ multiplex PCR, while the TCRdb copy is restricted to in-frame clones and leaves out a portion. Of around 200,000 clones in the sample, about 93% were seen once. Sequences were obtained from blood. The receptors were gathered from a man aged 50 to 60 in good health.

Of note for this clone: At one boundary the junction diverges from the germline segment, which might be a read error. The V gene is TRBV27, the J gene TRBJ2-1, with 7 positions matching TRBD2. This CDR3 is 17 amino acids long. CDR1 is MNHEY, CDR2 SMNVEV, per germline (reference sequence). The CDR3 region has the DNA TGTGCCAGCAGTCTATCCTATGGGGGGGTCTTCTACAATGAGCAGTTCTTC. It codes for CASSLSYGGVFYNEQFF.

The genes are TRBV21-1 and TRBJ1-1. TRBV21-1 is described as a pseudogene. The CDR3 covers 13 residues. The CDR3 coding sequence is TGTGCCAGAGGGAACCGGGGGCGCACTGAAGCTTTCTTT. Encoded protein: CARGNRGRTEAFF.

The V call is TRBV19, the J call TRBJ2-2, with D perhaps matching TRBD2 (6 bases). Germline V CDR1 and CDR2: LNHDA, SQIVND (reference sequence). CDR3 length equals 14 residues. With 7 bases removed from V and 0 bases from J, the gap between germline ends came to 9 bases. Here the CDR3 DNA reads TGTGCCAGTAATCCGGGGGCGAACACCGGGGAGCTGTTTTTT. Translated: CASNPGANTGELFF.

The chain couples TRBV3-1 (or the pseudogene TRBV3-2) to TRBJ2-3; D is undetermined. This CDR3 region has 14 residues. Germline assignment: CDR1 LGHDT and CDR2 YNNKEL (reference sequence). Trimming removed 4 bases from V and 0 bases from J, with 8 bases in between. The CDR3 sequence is CASSLFRSTDTQYF. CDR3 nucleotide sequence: TGTGCCAGCAGCCTGTTCCGGAGCACAGATACGCAGTATTTT.

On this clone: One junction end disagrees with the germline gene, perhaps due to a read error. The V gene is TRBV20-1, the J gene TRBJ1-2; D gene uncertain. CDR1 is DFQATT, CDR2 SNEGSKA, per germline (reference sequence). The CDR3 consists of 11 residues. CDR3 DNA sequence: TGCAGTGCCAGAGATAGGGTGGGCTACACCTTC. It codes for CSARDRVGYTF.

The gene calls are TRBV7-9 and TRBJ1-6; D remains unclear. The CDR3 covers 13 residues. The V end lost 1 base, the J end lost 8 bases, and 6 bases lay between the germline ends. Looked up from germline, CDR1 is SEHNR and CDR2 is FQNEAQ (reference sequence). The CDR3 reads CASSLELDSPLHF. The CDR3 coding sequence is TGTGCCAGCAGCTTAGAATTGGATTCACCCCTCCACTTT.

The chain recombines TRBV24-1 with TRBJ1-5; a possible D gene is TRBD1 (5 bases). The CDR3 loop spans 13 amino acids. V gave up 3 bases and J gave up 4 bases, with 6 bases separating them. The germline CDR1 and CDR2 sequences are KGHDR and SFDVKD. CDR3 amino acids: CATSDPGNQPQHF. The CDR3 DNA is TGTGCCACCAGTGATCCAGGGAATCAGCCCCAGCATTTT.

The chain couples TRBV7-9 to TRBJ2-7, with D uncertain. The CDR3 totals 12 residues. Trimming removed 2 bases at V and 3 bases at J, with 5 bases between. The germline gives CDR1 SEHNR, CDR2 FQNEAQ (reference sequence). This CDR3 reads CASSLKNYEQYF. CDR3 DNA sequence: TGTGCCAGCAGCTTAAAGAACTACGAGCAGTACTTC.

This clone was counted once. The CDR3 is CASSVDGTGISTEAFF. CDR3 DNA sequence: TGTGCCAGCAGCGTAGATGGGACAGGGATAAGCACTGAAGCTTTCTTT. The J gene is TRBJ1-1, the V gene TRBV9, with 9 nucleotides matching TRBD1. The J segment lost 4 bases and the V segment lost 0 bases, leaving 7 bases of the junction unmatched. CDR1 and CDR2 (germline): SGDLS, YYNGEE. The CDR3 is made up of 16 amino acids.